This T cell receptor (beta chain) was captured in a study of blood T cells in healthy people across ages. Study summary: About one barcoded beta molecule per two T cells was captured by template switching.

A sample-barcoded 5' primer and a J-beta primer mix were used in a second PCR of about 6 to 12 cycles. Through a template-switch adaptor with 12 random nucleotides, each cDNA molecule received a tag. TCRdb recomputed calls from the 5' RACE reads with MiXCR, one row per CDR3 protein. Seen here are roughly 900,000 distinct CDR3 sequences, roughly 43% observed once, and the top ten hold roughly 13%. This CDR3 has 14 amino acids. Trimming removed 8 bases from V and 3 bases from J, with 14 bases in between. Germline CDR1 reads MNHEY; CDR2 reads SVGEGT. The clonotype originates from a man younger than 45 in good health. The chain joins TRBV6-2 or TRBV6-3 to TRBJ2-1; D may be TRBD2 (6 bases). Sample: blood. This CDR3 reads CASHEGRGYNEQFF. CDR3 bases: TGTGCCAGCCATGAAGGGCGGGGCTACAATGAGCAGTTCTTC.